Presented here are 10 T cell receptor beta chains from one specimen sequenced in a study of cytomegalovirus exposure and HLA in healthy donors. Primers for the PCR totalled 60 Vbeta and 13 Jbeta. The data were produced by immunoSEQ multiplex PCR, yet TCRdb's version contains in-frame clones alone and is incomplete. Among about 120,000 clones listed, roughly 69% were seen once. The sequencing sample was made of PBMCs. The source of these receptors is a human donor in good health.

The rearrangement uses TRBV18 and TRBJ1-5; D gene unclear. The CDR3 has 14 amino acids. In germline, CDR1 is KGHSH, CDR2 LQKENI. V was cut by 6 bases and J by 1 base, with 10 bases left in between. CDR3 loop: CASSPAVSNQPQHF. The CDR3 DNA is TGTGCCAGCTCCCCGGCGGTAAGCAATCAGCCCCAGCATTTT.

The chain employs TRBV4-2 and TRBJ1-2, with 8 nucleotides matching TRBD1. Germline V CDR1 and CDR2: LGHNA, YNFKEQ. This CDR3 comprises 15 residues. Germline trimming cut 1 base from V and 8 bases from J; bases unmatched to any gene: 9. The CDR3 protein is CASSQGGQGVNGYTF. The DNA for the CDR3 is TGTGCCAGCAGCCAAGGCGGACAGGGAGTGAACGGCTACACCTTC.

The chain combines TRBV2 with TRBJ2-5; D is perhaps TRBD2 (6 bases). The CDR3 sequence is 13 residues long. V lost 4 bases, J lost 4 bases, and 10 bases lay in between. CDR1 and CDR2 (germline): SNHLY, FYNNEI. The CDR3 DNA reads TGTGCCAGCAGTGGGCGGGATTCAGAGACCCAGTACTTC. Translating it yields CASSGRDSETQYF.

This chain links TRBV30 with TRBJ2-5; TRBD2 aligns across 10 bases. V trimming: 0 bases; J trimming: 4 bases; junction bases outside the gene matches: 5. Germline CDR1 and CDR2: GTSNPN and SVGIG (reference sequence). The CDR3 runs 15 residues. As DNA, the CDR3 is TGTGCCTGGAGTGTCATATCTAGCGGGGGAGAGACCCAGTACTTC. Protein sequence: CAWSVISSGGETQYF. Based on the CDR3 plus reference TRBV30 and TRBJ2-5, the full variable domain is SQTIHQWPATLVQPVGSPLSLECTVEGTSNPNLYWYRQAAGRGLQLLFYSVGIGQISSEVPQNLSASRPQDRQFILSSKKLLLSDSGFYLCAWSVISSGGETQYFGPGTRLLVL.

This clone was counted a few times. The V and J genes are TRBV5-1 and TRBJ2-7; maybe TRBD1 (6 bases). Deletions cut 0 bases from V and 5 bases from J, with 15 bases between. Germline V lookup: CDR1 SGHRS, CDR2 YFSETQ. The CDR3 contains 15 residues. The CDR3 bases are TGCGCCAGCAGCTTGGCCGGAACAGGGATGGACGAGCAGTACTTC. As protein: CASSLAGTGMDEQYF.

The chain joins TRBV30 to TRBJ2-1; TRBD2 agrees at 12 bases. This CDR3 has 15 amino acids. After removal of 4 bases from V and 4 bases from J, the junction contained 5 bases not matched to a gene. The germline CDR1 and CDR2 sequences are GTSNPN and SVGIG (reference sequence). The CDR3 sequence is CAWTLLAGGYNEQFF. CDR3 in DNA: TGTGCCTGGACACTACTAGCGGGAGGTTACAATGAGCAGTTCTTC. The whole variable domain, filled in from reference TRBV30 and TRBJ2-1, reads SQTIHQWPATLVQPVGSPLSLECTVEGTSNPNLYWYRQAAGRGLQLLFYSVGIGQISSEVPQNLSASRPQDRQFILSSKKLLLSDSGFYLCAWTLLAGGYNEQFFGPGTRLTVL.

The rearrangement joins TRBV30 to TRBJ1-1, with D unclear. This CDR3 contains 14 residues. The V and J ends lost 7 bases and 3 bases respectively, with 18 bases between them. Germline V gives CDR1 GTSNPN, CDR2 SVGIG (reference sequence). The CDR3 loop reads CASSLGEWDTEAFF. The CDR3 DNA reads as TGTGCCTCCTCCCTAGGCGAATGGGACACTGAAGCTTTCTTT.

The CDR3 DNA reads as TGTGCCTGGGGGGGACAGAGAAAAGAGACCCAGTACTTC. Amino acid sequence: CAWGGQRKETQYF. The rearrangement uses TRBV30 and TRBJ2-5, with TRBD1 matching 7 bases. With V trimmed by 5 bases and J by 3 bases, 6 bases remained unmatched. Per the germline V gene, CDR1 is GTSNPN and CDR2 is SVGIG (reference sequence). The CDR3 consists of 13 residues. Together with reference TRBV30 and TRBJ2-5, the CDR3 gives the full variable domain: SQTIHQWPATLVQPVGSPLSLECTVEGTSNPNLYWYRQAAGRGLQLLFYSVGIGQISSEVPQNLSASRPQDRQFILSSKKLLLSDSGFYLCAWGGQRKETQYFGPGTRLLVL.

The V call is TRBV30, the J call TRBJ1-3; perhaps TRBD1 as D (5 bases). Trimming pared 2 bases from V and 5 bases from J, leaving 16 bases between. There are 15 residues in the CDR3. Germline assignment: CDR1 GTSNPN and CDR2 SVGIG (reference sequence). CDR3 DNA sequence: TGTGCCTGGAGTCCCCCTCACGGGGGAAGAAACACCATATATTTT. Translating it yields CAWSPPHGGRNTIYF.

The J gene is TRBJ2-3, the V gene TRBV9; 12 nucleotides align to TRBD2. This CDR3 comprises 18 residues. Trimming removed 0 bases from V and 2 bases from J; junction bases left unmatched: 7. Looked up from germline, CDR1 is SGDLS and CDR2 is YYNGEE. The CDR3 loop reads CASSVDPTSGGYTDTQYF. DNA of the CDR3: TGTGCCAGCAGCGTAGACCCCACTAGCGGGGGGTACACAGATACGCAGTATTTT.